This T cell receptor (beta chain) emerged from a study of tumor and adjacent non-tumor tissue in lung cancer. For the study at large: Patients comprised 12 adenocarcinoma, a couple of squamous cell carcinoma and 1 small cell lung cancer.

To note about this clonotype: The antigen is not known. The germline gene is not matched at one end of the junction; a read error may be the cause.

The template was RNA from unsorted bulk tissue. The library came from three nested PCR rounds adapted from ARM-PCR protocols. TCRdb redid the calling of the multiplex PCR reads with MiXCR, one entry per CDR3 protein. The sample consists of 81,000 or so distinct CDR3 sequences, roughly 76% of them appearing once. Study findings and constraints: Top 100 clones took a larger repertoire share in normal lung.

The germline gives CDR1 SQVTM, CDR2 ANQGSEA. The CDR3 covers 12 residues. The sequenced sample consisted of lung tumor tissue. The chain carries TRBV29-1 and TRBJ2-1; TRBD1 is a possible D gene (6 bases). This sequence was found in a woman aged 45-60 years with non-small cell lung cancer. CDR3 DNA: TGCATCGTTGAAGCCGAGGCAGGGGAGCGGTTCTTC. As protein: CIVEAEAGERFF.